This TCR beta chain emerged from a study of cytomegalovirus exposure and HLA in healthy donors. This clone was seen once. The antigen is unknown. Nominally healthy donors provided the samples, though records likely missed some immune exposures. V shed 5 bases and J 3 bases; nucleotides not matched to a gene: 4. Germline V CDR1 and CDR2: LNHDA, SQIVND (reference sequence). This CDR3 spans 15 amino acids. Whole-study results and caveats: A further, later analysis showed that HLA-associated TCR beta chains (compared with equally common others) were more clonally expanded. Some TCR beta chains (over 150 of them) were listed as cytomegalovirus-associated.

13 Jbeta primers and 60 Vbeta primers were used for the PCR. Data came from immunoSEQ multiplex PCR; TCRdb stores just in-frame clones and leaves some out. The sample records approximately 100,000 clones, approximately 72% being singletons. The chain couples TRBV19 to TRBJ2-3; 11 nucleotides align to TRBD1. The sequence came from a woman aged 40 to 50 in good health and CMV-seronegative. The sample taken for sequencing was PBMCs. The DNA of the CDR3 is TGTGCCAGTAGTCTGGACAGGGGGCCTACAGATACGCAGTATTTT. Translation: CASSLDRGPTDTQYF.